This is a list of T cell receptor beta chains from one sample in a study of blood T cell repertoires in COVID-19. The table came from immunoSEQ multiplex PCR; TCRdb's copy has only in-frame clones and leaves some out. There are 450,000 to 600,000 clones in the sample; 75% to 90% occur only once, and 0.7% lies in the top ten. The sequencing sample was made of PBMCs or T cells enriched from blood (not recorded which). The receptors originated from a woman younger than 35 who had recovered from COVID-19. Both conserved end residues are part of each CDR3. The D gene is left open where the match is weak. Expanded clones are given a class, and other clones once, few, many or no size at all.

size	D	V	J	CDR3	DNA
NA	NA	TRBV7-2	TRBJ1-2	CASILTRTVVDYGYTF	TGTGCCAGCATCCTCACCCGGACAGTCGTAGACTATGGCTACACCTTC
NA	NA	TRBV15	TRBJ2-7	CATSAYLLGSSYEQYF	TGTGCCACCAGCGCCTACCTACTTGGGAGCTCCTACGAGCAGTACTTC
NA	NA	TRBV12-3/TRBV12-4	TRBJ1-4	CASMRRRNEKLFF	TGTGCCAGCATGAGGCGCCGTAATGAAAAACTGTTTTTT
NA	TRBD1	TRBV5-1	TRBJ2-7	CASSLGQGTGIYEQYF	TGCGCCAGCAGCTTGGGTCAAGGGACAGGGATCTACGAGCAGTACTTC
NA	NA	TRBV3-1/TRBV3-2	TRBJ2-5	CASSQLRGQETQYF	TGTGCCAGCAGCCAGCTCAGGGGTCAAGAGACCCAGTACTTC
NA	NA	TRBV27	TRBJ1-6	CASSLGTSPLHF	TGTGCCAGCAGTTTAGGCACTTCACCCCTCCACTTT
NA	TRBD2	TRBV10-3	TRBJ2-1	CASRAGEGYEQFF	TGTGCCAGCCGAGCGGGGGAAGGGTATGAGCAGTTCTTC
NA	NA	TRBV23-1	TRBJ1-1	CASLGGGRETANTEAFF	TGCGCCAGCCTTGGGGGGGGGCGGGAAACAGCGAACACTGAAGCTTTCTTT
NA	TRBD2	TRBV19	TRBJ2-3	CASSITWYSGGRTDTQYF	TGTGCCAGTAGTATAACTTGGTATAGCGGGGGGCGAACAGATACGCAGTATTTT
NA	NA	TRBV24-1	TRBJ2-5	CATAETRGETQYF	TGTGCCACCGCCGAAACTAGGGGGGAGACCCAGTACTTC
NA	NA	TRBV6-2/TRBV6-3	TRBJ1-4	CASSYGAGREKLFF	TGTGCCAGCAGTTACGGGGCAGGGCGCGAAAAACTGTTTTTT
once	NA	TRBV28	TRBJ1-3	CASKGAAGNTIYF	TGTGCCAGCAAAGGGGCCGCAGGAAACACCATATATTTT
NA	NA	TRBV3-1/TRBV3-2	TRBJ1-1	CASSQALDSYTEAFF	TGTGCCAGCAGCCAAGCCCTCGACAGTTACACTGAAGCTTTCTTT
NA	NA	TRBV9	TRBJ2-3	CASSVEGSATFMNTQYF	TGTGCCAGCAGCGTAGAAGGTAGCGCCACGTTTATGAATACGCAGTATTTT
NA	TRBD1	TRBV5-8	TRBJ1-1	CASSLRQGTEAFF	TGTGCCAGCAGCCTGCGACAGGGTACTGAAGCTTTCTTT
once	NA	TRBV12-3/TRBV12-4	TRBJ1-1	CASRLGVNTEAFF	TGTGCCAGCAGGCTCGGGGTAAACACTGAAGCTTTCTTT
few	NA	TRBV4-1	TRBJ1-4	CASSQVGNPGLTNEKLFF	TGCGCCAGCAGCCAAGTGGGAAACCCGGGACTGACTAATGAAAAACTGTTTTTT
NA	NA	TRBV3-1/TRBV3-2	TRBJ2-7	CASSQGVENEQYF	TGTGCCAGCAGCCAAGGGGTGGAGAACGAGCAGTACTTC
NA	TRBD2	TRBV6-5	TRBJ2-5	CASRGAGETQYF	TGTGCCAGCAGAGGAGCGGGGGAGACCCAGTACTTC
NA	TRBD1	TRBV23-1	TRBJ2-5	CASNPGQEVAETQYF	TGCGCCAGCAACCCGGGACAGGAGGTTGCAGAGACCCAGTACTTC
NA	NA	TRBV2	TRBJ2-3	CASRDRDTQYF	TGTGCCAGCAGGGACAGAGATACGCAGTATTTT
NA	NA	TRBV3-1/TRBV3-2	TRBJ1-2	CARPVSPTGPNYGYTF	TGTGCCAGGCCTGTTTCGCCAACAGGGCCTAACTATGGCTACACCTTC
NA	NA	TRBV2	TRBJ1-1	CASSGYRERHTEAFF	TGTGCCAGCAGTGGATACAGGGAGAGGCACACTGAAGCTTTCTTT